A selection of T cell receptor beta chains follows, all from one sample in a study of siplizumab effects on memory and regulatory T cells. The data were produced by immunoSEQ multiplex PCR, yet TCRdb's version contains in-frame clones alone and is incomplete. The table records 90,000 to 95,000 clones, 80% to 95% of them present only once. Material for sequencing was CD8+ T cells sorted from blood. Source of these receptors: a human donor in good health. The CDR3 runs from the conserved cysteine through the conserved F or W. Each record gives: D gene, V gene, J gene, clone size, CDR3 DNA, CDR3 protein. The D gene is left open where the match is weak. Rows give clone size only sometimes, using once, few, many, or a class for an expanded clone.

d_call: TRBD2
v_call: TRBV7-9
j_call: TRBJ2-5
clone_size: NA
cdr3_nt: TGTGCCAGCAGCTTAGAGCTAGCGGGAGGGGTAGAGACCCAGTACTTC
cdr3_aa: CASSLELAGGVETQYF

d_call: NA
v_call: TRBV27
j_call: TRBJ2-5
clone_size: once
cdr3_nt: TGTGCCAGCAGTTTAGACCGGCTAGCTCGGCAGTACTTC
cdr3_aa: CASSLDRLARQYF

d_call: TRBD1
v_call: TRBV18
j_call: TRBJ1-4
clone_size: NA
cdr3_nt: TGTGCCAGCTCACCGGACAGGGGAGGGTATGAAAAACTGTTTTTT
cdr3_aa: CASSPDRGGYEKLFF

d_call: NA
v_call: TRBV25-1
j_call: TRBJ2-5
clone_size: NA
cdr3_nt: TGTGCCAGCAGTGATATGGACACACAAGAGACCCAGTACTTC
cdr3_aa: CASSDMDTQETQYF

d_call: NA
v_call: TRBV6-1
j_call: TRBJ1-1
clone_size: NA
cdr3_nt: TGTGCCAGCAGTGAAACGGGTGGTTTTAACACTGAAGCTTTCTTT
cdr3_aa: CASSETGGFNTEAFF

d_call: NA
v_call: TRBV27
j_call: TRBJ2-7
clone_size: NA
cdr3_nt: TGTGCCAGCACTACTTCCAGGGGCGACGAGCAGTACTTC
cdr3_aa: CASTTSRGDEQYF

d_call: NA
v_call: TRBV11-2
j_call: TRBJ2-7
clone_size: NA
cdr3_nt: TGTGCCAGCACCCCTTCCACTCACGCGGCCGCATACGAGCAGTACTTC
cdr3_aa: CASTPSTHAAAYEQYF

d_call: TRBD1
v_call: TRBV12-5
j_call: TRBJ2-7
clone_size: NA
cdr3_nt: TGTGCTAGTGGTCGCCACAGGGGGCCTCTCTCCTACGAGCAGTACTTC
cdr3_aa: CASGRHRGPLSYEQYF

d_call: NA
v_call: TRBV15
j_call: TRBJ2-5
clone_size: NA
cdr3_nt: TGTGCCACCAGCAGAGAAAGTGGGGTGGGAGAGACCCAGTACTTC
cdr3_aa: CATSRESGVGETQYF

d_call: TRBD2
v_call: TRBV27
j_call: TRBJ2-7
clone_size: NA
cdr3_nt: TGTGCCAGCAGCCCAGGGACTAGCGGGAGTGTCGAGCAGTACTTC
cdr3_aa: CASSPGTSGSVEQYF

d_call: TRBD1
v_call: TRBV27
j_call: TRBJ1-6
clone_size: NA
cdr3_nt: TGTGCCAGCAGTATAGCAGGGGGCGCTTATTCACCCCTCCACTTT
cdr3_aa: CASSIAGGAYSPLHF

d_call: NA
v_call: TRBV7-9
j_call: TRBJ2-4
clone_size: NA
cdr3_nt: TGTGCCAGCAGCCAGGAGGGGGGAGACATTCAGTACTTC
cdr3_aa: CASSQEGGDIQYF

d_call: TRBD2
v_call: TRBV27
j_call: TRBJ2-2
clone_size: once
cdr3_nt: TGTGCCAGCAGTTTGGCTGGACTAGCGGGATCCGGGGAGCTGTTTTTT
cdr3_aa: CASSLAGLAGSGELFF

d_call: NA
v_call: TRBV29-1
j_call: TRBJ2-3
clone_size: once
cdr3_nt: TGCAGCGTGAGTGAAATCTTGCCAGATACGCAGTATTTT
cdr3_aa: CSVSEILPDTQYF

d_call: TRBD2
v_call: TRBV6-1
j_call: TRBJ2-1
clone_size: NA
cdr3_nt: TGTGCCAGCAGTGCAGCGGGAGCTTACAATGAGCAGTTCTTC
cdr3_aa: CASSAAGAYNEQFF

d_call: NA
v_call: TRBV6-1
j_call: TRBJ2-7
clone_size: NA
cdr3_nt: TGTGCCAGCAGTGTAGTCCGGGACATCCCCTACGAGCAGTACTTC
cdr3_aa: CASSVVRDIPYEQYF

d_call: TRBD1
v_call: TRBV4-1
j_call: TRBJ1-2
clone_size: NA
cdr3_nt: TGCGCCAGCAGCCCGATAACGGCAGGGGGCGATTATGGCTACACCTTC
cdr3_aa: CASSPITAGGDYGYTF

d_call: NA
v_call: TRBV11-2
j_call: TRBJ2-7
clone_size: NA
cdr3_nt: TGTGCCAGCAGCTTTTTTACGTCCTACGAGCAGTACTTC
cdr3_aa: CASSFFTSYEQYF

d_call: TRBD1
v_call: TRBV6-5
j_call: TRBJ1-1
clone_size: NA
cdr3_nt: TGTGCCAGCAGTTACTCGGACAGGGGAGGCACTGAAGCTTTCTTT
cdr3_aa: CASSYSDRGGTEAFF

d_call: NA
v_call: TRBV19
j_call: TRBJ2-1
clone_size: NA
cdr3_nt: TGTGCCAGTGCCGCTAGCTACGCTTACAATGAGCAGTTCTTC
cdr3_aa: CASAASYAYNEQFF

d_call: TRBD2
v_call: TRBV6-1
j_call: TRBJ2-1
clone_size: NA
cdr3_nt: TGTGCCGGTGACAGCGGGGGCGCTTACAATGAGCAGTTCTTC
cdr3_aa: CAGDSGGAYNEQFF

d_call: NA
v_call: TRBV27
j_call: TRBJ2-1
clone_size: NA
cdr3_nt: TGTGCCAGCAGTTTATTTGGGGGCGCCTCCTACAATGAGCAGTTCTTC
cdr3_aa: CASSLFGGASYNEQFF

d_call: NA
v_call: TRBV7-9
j_call: TRBJ2-1
clone_size: once
cdr3_nt: TGTGCCAGCAGCTTGGGACCTATAAATGAGCAGTTCTTC
cdr3_aa: CASSLGPINEQFF

d_call: TRBD2
v_call: TRBV15
j_call: TRBJ2-3
clone_size: NA
cdr3_nt: TGTGCCACCAAGCTAGCGGGAGGAGGGAAAGATACGCAGTATTTT
cdr3_aa: CATKLAGGGKDTQYF